The 32 T cell receptor beta chains given below trace back to one sample, sequenced in a study of CD8 T cells in Susac syndrome. The RNA input was about 0.5 to 1 ug, and it was reverse transcribed with random hexamers. TCRdb itself ran the immunoSEQ multiplex PCR reads through MiXCR, one entry per CDR3 protein. The sample lists about 280,000 distinct CDR3 sequences, roughly 85% occurring once. Sequences were obtained from CD8+ T cells from PBMCs. Receptors were obtained from a human donor with multiple sclerosis.

The J gene is TRBJ1-5, the V gene TRBV15; D remains ambiguous. Germline V gives CDR1 LNHNV, CDR2 YYDKDF (reference sequence). The V gene lost 0 bases and the J gene lost 2 bases, with 5 bases spanning the gap. CDR3 length equals 14 residues. The CDR3 nucleotides are TGTGCCACCAGCAGAGAGAACCGCAATCAGCCCCAGCATTTT. Protein: CATSRENRNQPQHF. The full variable domain, rest sourced from reference TRBV15 and TRBJ1-5, is DAMVIQNPRYQVTQFGKPVTLSCSQTLNHNVMYWYQQKSSQAPKLLFHYYDKDFNNEADTPDNFQSRRPNTSFCFLDIRSPGLGDTAMYLCATSRENRNQPQHFGDGTRLSIL.

The chain has TRBV19 and TRBJ2-1; possible D gene TRBD1, 8 bases. Between the trimmed V and J ends, which lost 7 bases and 5 bases, there was a span of 21 bases. CDR3 size: 16 residues. Per germline, CDR1 LNHDA and CDR2 SQIVND (reference sequence). This chain's CDR3 is CASTTTGGGWNNEQFF. In DNA, the CDR3 is TGTGCCAGTACAACCACAGGGGGAGGGTGGAACAATGAGCAGTTCTTC.

The gene calls are TRBV27 and TRBJ2-7; TRBD2 aligns across 12 bases. V lost 5 bases and J lost 2; bases outside the gene matches: 4. CDR3 length equals 15 residues. Germline-derived CDR1 and CDR2 are MNHEY and SMNVEV (reference sequence). CDR3 amino acids: CASSARLAGAYEQYF. DNA for the CDR3: TGTGCCAGCAGTGCCCGACTAGCGGGAGCCTACGAGCAGTACTTC.

This chain links TRBV12-5 with TRBJ2-3; 7 positions match TRBD2. After removal of 2 bases from V and 4 bases from J, the junction contained 12 bases not matched to a gene. The CDR3 totals 17 residues. Looked up from germline, CDR1 is LGHNT and CDR2 is FRNRAP. CDR3: CASGLFTTIGLADTQYF. CDR3 in DNA: TGTGCTAGTGGTTTGTTCACAACGATAGGACTAGCAGATACGCAGTATTTT.

The J gene is TRBJ2-1, the V gene TRBV3-1; D could derive from TRBD1 or TRBD2 (5 bases each). Germline V lookup: CDR1 LGHDT, CDR2 YNNKEL (reference sequence). Trimming took off 3 bases at V and 13 bases at J, with 13 bases between the two ends. The CDR3 sequence is 12 residues long. The CDR3 DNA reads TGTGCCAGCAGCCAGGGGGAGCTGGATCAGTTCTTC. This codes for CASSQGELDQFF.

This chain links TRBV27 with TRBJ2-1, with 7 bases identical to TRBD2. The CDR3 extends over 15 amino acids. Germline lookup yields CDR1 MNHEY and CDR2 SMNVEV (reference sequence). V lost 3 bases, J lost 9 bases, and 11 bases stayed unmatched. The CDR3 bases are TGTGCCAGCAGTTTCAGTCTAGCGGCGTTTACTGAGCAGTTCTTC. It is translated as CASSFSLAAFTEQFF.

This sequence joins TRBV2 and TRBJ1-2; no clear D gene. This CDR3 is 13 amino acids long. V shed 4 bases and J shed 5 bases, with 11 bases lying between them. Germline loops: CDR1 SNHLY, CDR2 FYNNEI. CDR3 sequence: CASSGRRAYGYTF. In nucleotides, the CDR3 is TGTGCCAGCAGTGGTAGAAGGGCTTATGGCTACACCTTC.

V is TRBV7-9 and J is TRBJ1-1, with D hard to call. Germline values: CDR1 SEHNR, CDR2 FQNEAQ (reference sequence). The CDR3 extends over 12 amino acids. V was pared by 5 bases and J by 3 bases, with 7 bases between. CDR3 sequence reads: CASSLSHTEAFF. The CDR3 region has the DNA TGTGCCAGCAGCCTCAGTCACACTGAAGCTTTCTTT.

The rearrangement uses TRBV7-2 and TRBJ2-3; D gene unclear. Germline V gene sequence: CDR1 SGHTA, CDR2 FQGNSA. The length of the CDR3 is 16 residues. V lost 2 bases, J lost 4 bases, and 16 bases lay in between. The CDR3 sequence is CASSLHGRSGADTQYF. The DNA of the CDR3 is TGTGCCAGCAGCTTACATGGACGCTCTGGGGCAGATACGCAGTATTTT.

The gene calls are TRBV30 and TRBJ2-2; 10 bases fit TRBD1. Trimming took 7 bases from V and 4 from J; bases not matched to a gene: 9. Germline CDR1 is GTSNPN and CDR2 is SVGIG (reference sequence). CDR3 length: 15 residues. CDR3 bases: TGTGCCTCTCGCCGGGACAGGGGTCCCACCGGGGAGCTGTTTTTT. Translated, it gives CASRRDRGPTGELFF. The full variable domain, with the rest looked up from reference TRBV30 and TRBJ2-2, is SQTIHQWPATLVQPVGSPLSLECTVEGTSNPNLYWYRQAAGRGLQLLFYSVGIGQISSEVPQNLSASRPQDRQFILSSKKLLLSDSGFYLCASRRDRGPTGELFFGEGSRLTVL.

This chain uses TRBV24-1 with TRBJ2-2; D call uncertain. CDR1 is KGHDR and CDR2 is SFDVKD in the germline V gene. Trimming shortened V by 4 bases and J by 7 bases, and 12 bases separated the two germline ends. The CDR3 has 14 residues. The CDR3: CATSEPQAVGELFF. Written as DNA, the CDR3 is TGTGCCACCAGTGAGCCGCAGGCGGTCGGGGAGCTGTTTTTT.

The rearrangement joins TRBV20-1 to TRBJ1-6, with D hard to call. The CDR3 has 14 amino acids. The germline V gene has CDR1 DFQATT and CDR2 SNEGSKA (reference sequence). Trimming pared 0 bases from V and 4 bases from J, leaving 7 bases between. This chain's CDR3 is CSARDPQYNSPLHF. The CDR3 DNA sequence: TGCAGTGCTAGAGATCCACAGTATAATTCACCCCTCCACTTT.

The chain combines TRBV3-1 with TRBJ2-7, with D possibly TRBD2 on 5 matching bases. V was pared by 5 bases and J by 0 bases, with 26 bases between. The V gene's germline CDR1 is LGHDT and CDR2 YNNKEL (reference sequence). The length of the CDR3 is 19 residues. This CDR3 reads CASSSTDPSSHQSSYEQYF. The CDR3 DNA reads TGTGCCAGCAGCTCAACCGATCCTAGCTCCCACCAAAGCTCCTACGAGCAGTACTTC.

This clonotype appeared once. The chain is built from TRBV19 and TRBJ2-1, with 10 nucleotides matching TRBD1. The CDR3 runs to 17 residues. V lost 6 bases and J lost 8; bases outside the gene matches: 16. Germline V gene lookup returns CDR1 LNHDA and CDR2 SQIVND (reference sequence). CDR3 coding DNA: TGTGCCAGTAGCCGGACCCCCCCGGGACAGGGGTTCGATGAGCAGTTCTTC. The encoded protein is CASSRTPPGQGFDEQFF.

This chain uses TRBV6-1 with TRBJ2-2; a weak D match, TRBD2 (5 bases). Trimming cost V 7 bases and J 5 bases, with 8 bases left between them. The CDR3 consists of 12 residues. Germline CDR1 MNHNS, CDR2 SASEGT. Here the CDR3 reads CASTPGTGELFF. CDR3 DNA: TGTGCCAGCACTCCGGGGACCGGGGAGCTGTTTTTT.

The V call is TRBV5-5, the J call TRBJ2-7; TRBD1 or TRBD2 may be the D gene (6 bases each). CDR1 SGHKS and CDR2 YYEKEE come from the germline V gene (reference sequence). V lost 0 bases and J lost 0, with 10 bases in between. The CDR3 is 15 residues long. CDR3 sequence reads: CASSLAGGPSYEQYF. The DNA for the CDR3 is TGTGCCAGCAGCTTGGCCGGGGGCCCCTCCTACGAGCAGTACTTC.

J is TRBJ2-6 and V is TRBV5-5; possibly TRBD2 for D (5 bases). Trimming stripped 1 base from V and 0 bases from J, with 14 bases between. The CDR3 sequence is 18 residues long. Germline V CDR1 and CDR2: SGHKS, YYEKEE (reference sequence). Written as DNA, the CDR3 is TGTGCCAGCAGCTTGTTCCGGACTGCTTACTCTGGGGCCAACGTCCTGACTTTC. It encodes CASSLFRTAYSGANVLTF.

The chain links TRBV15 to TRBJ2-7, with 7 bases lining up with TRBD1. The CDR3 is 13 residues long. The junction had 11 bases not matched to a gene; V was cut back by 9 bases and J by 6 bases. Per germline, CDR1 LNHNV and CDR2 YYDKDF (reference sequence). The CDR3 DNA reads as TGTGCCACAGAAGGACAGGTCCAAGCCGAGCAGTACTTC. Translation gives CATEGQVQAEQYF. Full variable domain (rest looked up from reference TRBV15 and TRBJ2-7): DAMVIQNPRYQVTQFGKPVTLSCSQTLNHNVMYWYQQKSSQAPKLLFHYYDKDFNNEADTPDNFQSRRPNTSFCFLDIRSPGLGDTAMYLCATEGQVQAEQYFGPGTRLTVT.

The chain has TRBV30 and TRBJ2-7, with a possible D match to TRBD1 (6 bases). V was trimmed by 0 bases and J by 3 bases, leaving 9 bases between them. The germline V gene encodes CDR1 GTSNPN and CDR2 SVGIG (reference sequence). CDR3 size: 13 residues. CDR3 sequence (DNA): TGTGCCTGGAGTGTGGGGGCGCTCTACGAGCAGTACTTC. Translated, it gives CAWSVGALYEQYF.

This clonotype turned up a few times. The rearrangement joins TRBV29-1 to TRBJ1-2; TRBD1 might be the D (6 bases). Germline CDR1 is SQVTM and CDR2 is ANQGSEA. This CDR3 comprises 11 residues. V gave up 6 bases and J gave up 6 bases, with 11 bases separating them. The CDR3 protein is CSVWTEDGYTF. DNA for the CDR3: TGCAGCGTCTGGACAGAAGATGGCTACACCTTC.

As for this clonotype: The germline gene is not matched at one end of the junction; a read error may be the cause. The rearrangement uses TRBV28 and TRBJ2-3, with 9 nucleotides matching TRBD2. This CDR3 has 13 amino acids. CDR1 MDHEN and CDR2 SYDVKM come from the germline V gene. CDR3 sequence (DNA): TGTGCCAGCAATTTAGCGGGGGCAGATACGCAGTATTTT. Its translation is CASNLAGADTQYF.

This clonotype was seen more than once but under ten times. Sequence at one end of the junction differs from germline and may be a read error. The V gene is TRBV7-6, the J gene TRBJ2-1, with 13 nucleotides matching TRBD2. Germline values: CDR1 SGHVS, CDR2 FNYEAQ. This CDR3 is 16 amino acids long. The CDR3 bases are TGTGCTAGCAGCACCGGGACTAGCGGGACCAACAATGAGCAGTTCTTC. This translates into CASSTGTSGTNNEQFF.

This clonotype turned up a few times. In nucleotides, the CDR3 is TGTGCCAGCAGGCCTGGGACTAGCGAGGACTACGAGCAGTACTTC. This encodes CASRPGTSEDYEQYF. The chain links TRBV6-1 to TRBJ2-7, with TRBD2 matching 10 bases. The V gene end was trimmed by 6 bases and the J gene end by 3 bases; junction bases not matched to a gene: 8. The germline gives CDR1 MNHNS, CDR2 SASEGT. This CDR3 spans 15 amino acids.

The chain combines TRBV28 with TRBJ2-1; D might be TRBD2 (6 bases). Germline V gene sequence: CDR1 MDHEN, CDR2 SYDVKM. CDR3 size: 18 residues. V was pared by 6 bases and J by 0 bases, with 21 bases between. The CDR3 loop is CASSTSTLSGSSYNEQFF. Here the CDR3 DNA reads TGTGCCAGCAGCACCTCAACCCTTAGCGGTAGCTCCTACAATGAGCAGTTCTTC.

This clonotype was picked up a small number of times. The CDR3 here is CASSVAGTGDEKLFF. In DNA, the CDR3 is TGTGCCAGCAGTGTCGCCGGGACAGGGGATGAAAAACTGTTTTTT. This chain joins TRBV25-1 and TRBJ1-4; TRBD1 aligns across 10 bases. CDR1 MGHDK and CDR2 SYGVNS come from the germline V gene. V gave up 4 bases and J gave up 6 bases; unmatched junction bases: 5. This CDR3 comprises 15 residues.

This chain links TRBV20-1 with TRBJ1-3; 8 positions match TRBD1. Germline-derived CDR1 and CDR2 are DFQATT and SNEGSKA (reference sequence). The CDR3 has 17 amino acids. The trim removed 0 bases at V and 4 bases at J, leaving 11 bases unmatched. CDR3 coding DNA: TGCAGTGCTAGAGATGGGAGTCCCAGGGGGCAGGGAAACACCATATATTTT. It yields the protein CSARDGSPRGQGNTIYF.

The rearrangement uses TRBV7-6 and TRBJ2-7; TRBD2 aligns across 9 bases. The germline gives CDR1 SGHVS, CDR2 FNYEAQ. With 3 bases clipped from V and 2 bases from J, the junction kept 2 bases outside the gene matches. The CDR3 loop spans 14 amino acids. The CDR3 is CASSLTSGPYEQYF. The CDR3 DNA reads as TGTGCCAGCAGCTTGACTAGCGGACCCTACGAGCAGTACTTC.

J is TRBJ1-1 and V is TRBV6-5, with D perhaps matching TRBD1 (6 bases). This CDR3 region has 17 residues. The germline V and J ends were trimmed by 2 bases and 1 base, with 17 bases remaining between them. CDR1 is MNHEY, CDR2 SVGAGI, per germline. The CDR3 reads CASSYGSRGAPNTEAFF. As DNA, the CDR3 is TGTGCCAGCAGTTACGGGTCGAGGGGGGCGCCGAACACTGAAGCTTTCTTT.

A single count supports this clonotype. The chain links TRBV19 to TRBJ1-2; TRBD1 agrees at 7 bases. Germline CDR1 and CDR2: LNHDA and SQIVND (reference sequence). The CDR3 spans 16 residues. Losses at the gene ends were 7 bases for V and 2 bases for J; bases not matched to a gene: 13. The CDR3 here is CASMSTGTYENYGYTF. CDR3 sequence (DNA): TGTGCCAGTATGTCGACAGGGACCTACGAGAACTATGGCTACACCTTC.

The chain joins TRBV28 to TRBJ2-3; TRBD2 matches 8 bases. The germline gives CDR1 MDHEN, CDR2 SYDVKM. The CDR3 is 13 amino acids. J gave up 10 bases and V 4 bases, and 7 bases lay outside the gene matches. CDR3: CASSWMTGGSQYF. The CDR3 nucleotides read TGTGCCAGCAGTTGGATGACGGGAGGGTCGCAGTATTTT.

This sequence joins TRBV12-3 or TRBV12-4 and TRBJ1-2; 8 nucleotides agree with TRBD1. Trimming removed 7 bases from V and 6 bases from J; junction bases left unmatched: 19. The CDR3 has 17 amino acids. CDR3 coding DNA: TGTGCCAGCACCCCGATAAGGACAGGGTGGGGGCCCGATGGCTACACCTTC. It codes for CASTPIRTGWGPDGYTF.

The chain has TRBV20-1 and TRBJ2-7; D gene ambiguous. This CDR3 has 13 amino acids. V lost 0 bases and J lost 3, with 9 bases in between. In germline, CDR1 is DFQATT, CDR2 SNEGSKA (reference sequence). This CDR3 reads CSARDGLNYEQYF. Written as DNA, the CDR3 is TGCAGTGCTAGAGATGGCCTGAACTACGAGCAGTACTTC.